These 11 T cell receptor beta chains came from one sample sequenced in a study of CD4+ T cells in melanoma. TCRdb keeps only in-frame clones here, not all; method: immunoSEQ multiplex PCR. The table shows about 140,000 clones, with about nine tenths occurring only once. The receptor set was obtained from a human donor with melanoma.

V usage is TRBV29-1 and J usage is TRBJ2-5; 10 bases align to TRBD1. The V and J ends lost 6 bases and 2 bases, in that order; junction bases with no gene match: 6. Germline V gene data show CDR1 as SQVTM and CDR2 as ANQGSEA. There are 14 residues in the CDR3. CDR3 DNA: TGCAGCGTGACAGGGGGCGGGGGGCAAGAGACCCAGTACTTC. The encoded protein is CSVTGGGGQETQYF. Full variable domain (outside the CDR3, taken from reference TRBV29-1 and TRBJ2-5): SAVISQKPSRDICQRGTSLTIQCQVDSQVTMMFWYRQQPGQSLTLIATANQGSEATYESGFVIDKFPISRPNLTFSTLTVSNMSPEDSSIYLCSVTGGGGQETQYFGPGTRLLVL.

V gene TRBV11-3 combines with J gene TRBJ2-2, with D unclear. Trimming stripped 3 bases from V and 3 bases from J, with 8 bases between. This CDR3 is built from 14 residues. Germline V gene sequence: CDR1 SGHNT, CDR2 YENEEA. The CDR3 DNA reads TGTGCCAGCAGCTTTGGTCAGCACACCGGGGAGCTGTTTTTT. This translates into CASSFGQHTGELFF.

CDR3 sequence reads: CASSLPGGRDTQYF. CDR3 DNA: TGCGCCAGCAGCTTGCCGGGGGGTAGAGATACGCAGTATTTT. The chain recombines TRBV5-1 with TRBJ2-3; 7 nucleotides align to TRBD2. V shed 1 base and J 5 bases; nucleotides not matched to a gene: 4. The CDR3 length is 14 residues. Germline loops: CDR1 SGHRS, CDR2 YFSETQ.

J is TRBJ2-7 and V is TRBV7-2; the D gene is possibly TRBD1 (5 bases). CDR1 SGHTA and CDR2 FQGNSA come from the germline V gene. There are 15 residues in the CDR3. V lost 4 bases to trimming and J lost 4 bases, with 17 bases between them. CDR3 in DNA: TGTGCCAGCAGCTCTATAGGTGTAGCAGGGTACGAGCAGTACTTC. This sequence encodes CASSSIGVAGYEQYF.

J is TRBJ2-5 and V is TRBV18; 10 bases are a match to TRBD2. The CDR3 contains 16 residues. The V segment lost 3 bases and the J segment 3 bases; nucleotides outside the gene matches: 7. Germline-derived CDR1 and CDR2 are KGHSH and LQKENI. CDR3 in amino acids: CASSPPGLAEKETQYF. The CDR3 DNA reads TGTGCCAGCTCACCCCCTGGACTAGCGGAAAAAGAGACCCAGTACTTC. The variable domain in full, with the rest retrieved from reference TRBV18 and TRBJ2-5, is NAGVMQNPRHLVRRRGQEARLRCSPMKGHSHVYWYRQLPEEGLKFMVYLQKENIIDESGMPKERFSAEFPKEGPSILRIQQVVRGDSAAYFCASSPPGLAEKETQYFGPGTRLLVL.

CDR3 loop: CASSFQAGHTDTQYF. The CDR3 region has the DNA TGTGCCAGCAGTTTTCAAGCGGGGCACACAGATACGCAGTATTTT. The V gene is TRBV6-5, the J gene TRBJ2-3; TRBD2 matches 7 bases. The CDR3 contains 15 residues. Trimming cost V 4 bases and J 2 bases; bases outside gene matches: 6. The V gene's germline CDR1 is MNHEY and CDR2 SVGAGI.

The chain joins TRBV4-1 to TRBJ2-7; 8 bases line up with TRBD2. Trimming took 1 base from V and 6 from J; bases not matched to a gene: 14. The CDR3 has 17 amino acids. Germline assignment: CDR1 MGHRA and CDR2 YSYEKL. The DNA for the CDR3 is TGCGCCAGCAGCCAAGGCCGGCCCGGGACTAGTTTGCGCGAGCAGTACTTC. It codes for CASSQGRPGTSLREQYF.

The chain recombines TRBV6-1 with TRBJ1-2; tentative D call: TRBD1 (6 bases). The V gene's germline CDR1 is MNHNS and CDR2 SASEGT. The CDR3 loop spans 17 amino acids. The V end was cut by 0 bases, the J end by 8 bases, with 22 bases between. This chain's CDR3 is CASSEASPGHQTRGYTF. The CDR3, as DNA: TGTGCCAGCAGTGAAGCTTCCCCGGGACACCAAACTCGGGGCTACACCTTC.

This chain uses TRBV5-4 with TRBJ2-2; 8 bases line up with TRBD1. V lost 4 bases and J lost 3; bases outside the gene matches: 2. Germline-derived CDR1 and CDR2 are SGHNT and YYREEE (reference sequence). This CDR3 comprises 14 residues. The CDR3 bases are TGTGCCAGCAGCGCGGGACAGGACACCGGGGAGCTGTTTTTT. It codes for CASSAGQDTGELFF.

Details on this clone: The sample carries other DNA sequences with the same CDR3. The J gene is TRBJ2-7, the V gene TRBV30; TRBD1 matches 8 bases. The junction had 6 bases not matched to a gene; V was cut back by 2 bases and J by 3 bases. CDR3 length equals 14 residues. Germline V gene sequence: CDR1 GTSNPN, CDR2 SVGIG (reference sequence). CDR3 nucleotide sequence: TGTGCCTGGAGTCCCCGGACAGGGTTCTACGAGCAGTACTTC. Its protein is CAWSPRTGFYEQYF.

Only one count was recorded for this clone. The chain carries TRBV5-1 and TRBJ2-5; D is possibly TRBD1 or TRBD2 (5 bases each). Trimming took off 6 bases at V and 4 bases at J, with 13 bases between the two ends. CDR1 and CDR2 from the germline V gene are SGHRS and YFSETQ. This CDR3 region has 13 residues. CDR3 DNA sequence: TGCGCCAGCAAGGGGACCAAAATAGAGACCCAGTACTTC. Translation: CASKGTKIETQYF. The full variable domain, rest sourced from reference TRBV5-1 and TRBJ2-5, is KAGVTQTPRYLIKTRGQQVTLSCSPISGHRSVSWYQQTPGQGLQFLFEYFSETQRNKGNFPGRFSGRQFSNSRSEMNVSTLELGDSALYLCASKGTKIETQYFGPGTRLLVL.